This T cell receptor (beta chain) is drawn from a study of T cell responses to AZD1222 COVID-19 vaccine. Produced via immunoSEQ multiplex PCR; TCRdb's table is partial and in-frame only. Of 90,000 to 100,000 clones in the sample, roughly 89% were seen once. CDR3 length equals 18 residues. CDR1 is SGHDT and CDR2 is YYEEEE in the germline V gene. V was clipped by 0 bases and J by 2 bases, with 18 bases between them. This chain joins TRBV5-6 and TRBJ1-5; possible D gene TRBD1, 5 bases. This clonotype was sampled from an adult in good health. The sequences come from peripheral blood, collected on day 0 of AZD1222 vaccination. CDR3 in amino acids: CASSLAPRQGRGNQPQHF. DNA for the CDR3: TGTGCCAGCAGCTTGGCCCCTAGGCAGGGAAGGGGCAATCAGCCCCAGCATTTT.